These T cell receptor beta chains were read from a single sample in a study of cytomegalovirus exposure and HLA in healthy donors. TCRdb keeps only in-frame clones here, not all; method: immunoSEQ multiplex PCR. Of about 360,000 clones listed, about nine tenths are singletons. Sequenced material: PBMCs. The receptors were sampled from a woman younger than 35 in good health and CMV-seronegative. The CDR3 runs from the conserved cysteine through the conserved F or W. Each record gives: clone size, J gene, V gene, D gene, CDR3 DNA, CDR3 protein. The D gene is left open where the match is weak. Expanded clones get a size class; other rows say once, few or many, or leave the size out.

size: -
J: TRBJ2-2
V: TRBV15
D: TRBD1
DNA: TGTGCCACCAGCAGAGATCGGAGGACAGGGGATACCGGGGAGCTGTTTTTT
CDR3: CATSRDRRTGDTGELFF

size: -
J: TRBJ1-3
V: TRBV2
D: -
DNA: TGTGCCAGCAGTGGGAACAGGGCCGGCTCTGGAAACACCATATATTTT
CDR3: CASSGNRAGSGNTIYF

size: -
J: TRBJ1-3
V: TRBV27
D: TRBD1
DNA: TGTGCCAGCAGTTTAGTAGGGGGCAGTGGAAACACCATATATTTT
CDR3: CASSLVGGSGNTIYF

size: once
J: TRBJ2-7
V: TRBV6-5
D: TRBD2
DNA: TGTGCCAGCAGTGCCCTAGCGGGGGGATTCTACGAGCAGTACTTC
CDR3: CASSALAGGFYEQYF

size: -
J: TRBJ2-1
V: TRBV11-2
D: TRBD2
DNA: TGTGCCAGCAGCTTCACTAGCGGGAGCGAGCAGTTCTTC
CDR3: CASSFTSGSEQFF

size: -
J: TRBJ2-7
V: TRBV10-1
D: -
DNA: TGCGCCAGCAGTATATTACAGGGTGACGAGCAGTACTTC
CDR3: CASSILQGDEQYF

size: -
J: TRBJ1-2
V: TRBV29-1
D: -
DNA: TGCAGCGTTGATTTGGGCACCATCTATGGCTACACCTTC
CDR3: CSVDLGTIYGYTF

size: -
J: TRBJ2-7
V: TRBV4-1
D: -
DNA: TGCGCCAGCAGCCAAGCGACTGGACAGACCTACGAGCAGTACTTC
CDR3: CASSQATGQTYEQYF

size: -
J: TRBJ2-1
V: TRBV27
D: TRBD1
DNA: TGTGCCAGCAGCTTTGACAGGGGCGGCAATGAGCAGTTCTTC
CDR3: CASSFDRGGNEQFF

size: -
J: TRBJ2-7
V: TRBV18
D: -
DNA: TGTGCCAGCTCACCAACTAGAAACGAGCAGTACTTC
CDR3: CASSPTRNEQYF

size: -
J: TRBJ2-6
V: TRBV7-2
D: -
DNA: TGTGCCAGCAGCCAGGGGCTCGGGGCCAACGTCCTGACTTTC
CDR3: CASSQGLGANVLTF

size: -
J: TRBJ2-1
V: TRBV7-7
D: -
DNA: TGTGCCAGCAGCTTAGTTTTCGAGGATGAGCAGTTCTTC
CDR3: CASSLVFEDEQFF

size: -
J: TRBJ2-7
V: TRBV10-3
D: TRBD1
DNA: TGTGCCATCAGTGAATGGACAGGGGGCTATGGGCAGTACTTC
CDR3: CAISEWTGGYGQYF

size: -
J: TRBJ2-7
V: TRBV2
D: TRBD1
DNA: TGTGCCAGCCTGGGGACAGACTTGTACGAGCAGTACTTC
CDR3: CASLGTDLYEQYF

size: once
J: TRBJ2-7
V: TRBV10-3
D: TRBD1
DNA: TGTGCCATCAGTGACTTGGGAGGGACAGGGGCCTACGAGCAGTACTTC
CDR3: CAISDLGGTGAYEQYF

size: -
J: TRBJ1-1
V: TRBV19
D: TRBD1
DNA: TGTGCCAGTAGTGGACAGGGATCTGAAGCTTTCTTT
CDR3: CASSGQGSEAFF

size: many
J: TRBJ2-5
V: TRBV5-1
D: -
DNA: TGCGCCAGCAGCTTCGGTGAGACCCAGTACTTC
CDR3: CASSFGETQYF

size: -
J: TRBJ2-2
V: TRBV5-1
D: -
DNA: TGCGCCAGCAGCTTGGGAGCCGGGGAGCTGTTTTTT
CDR3: CASSLGAGELFF

size: once
J: TRBJ1-4
V: TRBV19
D: -
DNA: TGTGCCAGTACCTCTACTGACAGACCCAATGAAAAACTGTTTTTT
CDR3: CASTSTDRPNEKLFF

size: -
J: TRBJ2-2
V: TRBV5-1
D: -
DNA: TGCGCCAGCAGCCGCCCTGTCGGGGACACCGGGGAGCTGTTTTTT
CDR3: CASSRPVGDTGELFF

size: -
J: TRBJ2-7
V: TRBV6-1
D: -
DNA: TGTGCCAGCAGTGGGACAGCCTCCCCCTACGAGCAGTACTTC
CDR3: CASSGTASPYEQYF

size: -
J: TRBJ2-7
V: TRBV29-1
D: TRBD1
DNA: TGCAGCGTTGGGACAGGAACCTACGAGCAGTACTTC
CDR3: CSVGTGTYEQYF

size: -
J: TRBJ2-1
V: TRBV5-1
D: -
DNA: TGCGCCAGCAGCTTCGAATACAGCTACAATGAGCAGTTCTTC
CDR3: CASSFEYSYNEQFF

size: -
J: TRBJ1-5
V: TRBV4-1
D: -
DNA: TGCGCCAGCAGCCGGTTCGGGCAGGGCCTACTTAATCAGCCCCAGCATTTT
CDR3: CASSRFGQGLLNQPQHF

size: -
J: TRBJ2-5
V: TRBV30
D: -
DNA: TGTGCCTGGAGTGTAAGTAGGACAGCAAAAGAGACCCAGTACTTC
CDR3: CAWSVSRTAKETQYF

size: -
J: TRBJ2-2
V: TRBV2
D: -
DNA: TGTGCCAGCAGGAGAACCGGGGAGCTGTTTTTT
CDR3: CASRRTGELFF

size: -
J: TRBJ2-3
V: TRBV27
D: TRBD2
DNA: TGTGCCAGCAGCGCTAGCGGGGCTAGCACAGATACGCAGTATTTT
CDR3: CASSASGASTDTQYF

size: -
J: TRBJ2-1
V: TRBV5-1
D: TRBD2
DNA: TGCGCCAGCAGCTTGGCGGGGGGCAATGAGCAGTTCTTC
CDR3: CASSLAGGNEQFF

size: -
J: TRBJ2-1
V: TRBV14
D: TRBD2
DNA: TGTGCCAGCAGCCAATGGACTAGCGGAGATGAGCAGTTCTTC
CDR3: CASSQWTSGDEQFF